A single sample gave rise to the 14 T cell receptor beta chains below, sequenced in a study of CD8 T cells in cerebrospinal fluid in Alzheimer's disease. TCRdb re-called the 10x single-cell sequencing reads; one entry per CDR3 protein, DNA not given. The sample table sets out over 650 distinct CDR3 sequences. Material: cerebrospinal fluid. Receptor source: a human donor with Parkinson's disease.

The chain employs TRBV11-3 and TRBJ2-5; the D gene TCRdb calls, TRBD2, cannot be checked with no DNA. CDR1 is SGHNT, CDR2 YENEEA, per germline. The CDR3 is made up of 17 amino acids. This CDR3 reads CASSLGSSGGQGGAQYF.

In terms of frequency, this clonotype is large. The genes are TRBV18 and TRBJ2-6; TCRdb's D gene call, TRBD1, goes unchecked for lack of DNA. Germline CDR1 KGHSH, CDR2 LQKENI. This CDR3 contains 17 residues. The CDR3: CASSPRQGAVGANVLTF.

Considering frequency, this clonotype is large (0.1 to 1%). The rearrangement uses TRBV20-1 and TRBJ2-5; as DNA is missing, the TRBD1 call by TCRdb cannot be tested. Looked up from germline, CDR1 is DFQATT and CDR2 is SNEGSKA (reference sequence). This CDR3 contains 14 residues. The CDR3 reads CSASGAVGRGTQYF.

Its frequency marks this clonotype as medium-sized. This chain links TRBV6-1 with TRBJ2-3; TCRdb's assignment of TRBD1 cannot be checked, as there is no DNA. The germline gives CDR1 MNHNS, CDR2 SASEGT. The CDR3 consists of 12 residues. The CDR3 is CASGTGPDTQYF.

This clonotype shows up as large by frequency. The genes are TRBV7-2 and TRBJ1-2; with no DNA, the TCRdb D assignment of TRBD1 cannot be verified. The CDR3 has 14 amino acids. CDR1 is SGHTA, CDR2 FQGNSA, per germline. This CDR3 reads CASSRGQELYGYTF.

In terms of frequency, this clonotype is medium-sized. The genes are TRBV4-2 and TRBJ2-5; absent DNA, TCRdb's TRBD2 call cannot be checked. The CDR3 loop spans 16 amino acids. CDR1 and CDR2 (germline): LGHNA, YNFKEQ. CDR3 region: CASSQDSGGDKETQYF.

This clonotype is classed as large (0.1 to 1%) by frequency. V gene TRBV20-1 combines with J gene TRBJ2-1; TCRdb's D call of TRBD2 is untestable without DNA. The CDR3 is 15 residues long. Germline V gene lookup returns CDR1 DFQATT and CDR2 SNEGSKA (reference sequence). CDR3 amino acids: CSARAEGGSYNEQFF.

Its frequency marks this clonotype as medium-sized. The chain is built from TRBV19 and TRBJ2-6; TCRdb indicates TRBD2, and absent DNA this call remains unverified. The CDR3 consists of 15 residues. In germline, CDR1 is LNHDA, CDR2 SQIVND (reference sequence). CDR3 sequence: CASSQRVSGANVLTF. Full variable domain (remainder filled in from reference TRBV19 and TRBJ2-6): DGGITQSPKYLFRKEGQNVTLSCEQNLNHDAMYWYRQDPGQGLRLIYYSQIVNDFQKGDIAEGYSVSREKKESFPLTVTSAQKNPTAFYLCASSQRVSGANVLTFGAGSRLTVL.

This clonotype is deemed medium-sized by its frequency. The CDR3 protein is CASTAGGAYGYTF. The rearrangement links TRBV19 to TRBJ1-2; TCRdb's D gene call, TRBD1, goes unchecked for lack of DNA. This CDR3 region has 13 residues. Germline CDR1 reads LNHDA; CDR2 reads SQIVND (reference sequence).

This clonotype registers medium-sized (0.01 to 0.1%) by frequency. This sequence joins TRBV7-8 and TRBJ2-2. The CDR3 runs 14 residues. Germline assignment: CDR1 SGHVS and CDR2 FQNEAQ. The CDR3 sequence is CASSFVANTGELFF.

Frequency places this clonotype as medium-sized. This CDR3 reads CASSSTREQYF. The genes are TRBV5-6 and TRBJ2-7; the TRBD1 assignment by TCRdb is unverifiable without DNA. Germline CDR1 reads SGHDT; CDR2 reads YYEEEE. The CDR3 contains 11 residues.

Measured by frequency, this clonotype is large. This chain connects TRBV7-8 to TRBJ1-4; with no DNA, the TCRdb D assignment of TRBD1 cannot be verified. This CDR3 has 14 amino acids. Germline assignment: CDR1 SGHVS and CDR2 FQNEAQ. CDR3: CASSFGTGTEKLFF.

This clonotype registers large by frequency. The V call is TRBV7-3, the J call TRBJ1-2; TCRdb's D gene call, TRBD1, goes unchecked for lack of DNA. The germline gives CDR1 SGHTA, CDR2 FQGTGA. This CDR3 comprises 17 residues. The CDR3 region is CASSLVAAGGLPTGWTF. Complete variable domain (other parts from reference TRBV7-3 and TRBJ1-2): GAGVSQTPSNKVTEKGKYVELRCDPISGHTALYWYRQSLGQGPEFLIYFQGTGAADDSGLPNDRFFAVRPEGSVSTLKIQRTERGDSAVYLCASSLVAAGGLPTGWTFGSGTRLTVV.

In terms of frequency, this clonotype is large. The chain is built from TRBV7-8 and TRBJ2-3; with no DNA, the TCRdb D assignment of TRBD1 cannot be verified. The CDR3 runs 15 residues. The V gene's germline CDR1 is SGHVS and CDR2 FQNEAQ. This CDR3 reads CASSPQRGGRDTQYF.